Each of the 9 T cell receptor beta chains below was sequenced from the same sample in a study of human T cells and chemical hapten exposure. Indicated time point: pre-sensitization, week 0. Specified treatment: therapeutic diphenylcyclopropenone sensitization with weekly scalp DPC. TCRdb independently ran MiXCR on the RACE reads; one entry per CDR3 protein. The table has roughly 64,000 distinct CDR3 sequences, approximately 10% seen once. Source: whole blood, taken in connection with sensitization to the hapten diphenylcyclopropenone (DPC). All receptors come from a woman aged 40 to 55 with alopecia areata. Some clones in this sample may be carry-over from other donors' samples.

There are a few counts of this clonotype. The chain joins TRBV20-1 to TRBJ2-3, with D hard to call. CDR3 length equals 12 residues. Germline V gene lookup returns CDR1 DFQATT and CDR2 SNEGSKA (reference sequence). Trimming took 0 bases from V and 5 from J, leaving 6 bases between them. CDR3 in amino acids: CSARDLRDTQYF. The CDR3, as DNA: TGCAGTGCTAGAGATCTAAGAGATACGCAGTATTTT.

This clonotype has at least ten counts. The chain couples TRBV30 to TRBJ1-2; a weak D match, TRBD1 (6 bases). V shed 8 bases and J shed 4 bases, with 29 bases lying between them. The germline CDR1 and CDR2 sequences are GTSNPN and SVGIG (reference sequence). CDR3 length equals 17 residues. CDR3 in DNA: TGTGCCCGAAAAGACCGACAGGTAAATTCGTCGGGCTATGGCTACACCTTC. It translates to CARKDRQVNSSGYGYTF. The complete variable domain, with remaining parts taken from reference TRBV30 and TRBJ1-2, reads SQTIHQWPATLVQPVGSPLSLECTVEGTSNPNLYWYRQAAGRGLQLLFYSVGIGQISSEVPQNLSASRPQDRQFILSSKKLLLSDSGFYLCARKDRQVNSSGYGYTFGSGTRLTVV.

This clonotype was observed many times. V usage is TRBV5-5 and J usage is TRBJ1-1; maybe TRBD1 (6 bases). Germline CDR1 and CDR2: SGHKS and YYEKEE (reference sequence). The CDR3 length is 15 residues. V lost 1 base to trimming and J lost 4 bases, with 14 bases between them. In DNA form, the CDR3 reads TGTGCCAGCAGCTTGCCGGCTAAGGGGGGCACTGAAGCTTTCTTT. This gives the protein CASSLPAKGGTEAFF.

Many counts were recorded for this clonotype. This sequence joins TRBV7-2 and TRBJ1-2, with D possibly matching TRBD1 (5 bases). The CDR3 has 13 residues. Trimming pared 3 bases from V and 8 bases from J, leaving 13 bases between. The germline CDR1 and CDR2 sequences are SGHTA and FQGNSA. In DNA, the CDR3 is TGTGCCAGCAGCTTTTTACGGACAAGCGGCTACACCTTC. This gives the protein CASSFLRTSGYTF.

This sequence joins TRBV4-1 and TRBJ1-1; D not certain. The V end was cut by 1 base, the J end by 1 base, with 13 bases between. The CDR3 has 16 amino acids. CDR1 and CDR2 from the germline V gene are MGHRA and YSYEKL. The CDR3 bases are TGCGCCAGCAGCCAAGCACTCGGGTTGCGGAACACTGAAGCTTTCTTT. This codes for CASSQALGLRNTEAFF.

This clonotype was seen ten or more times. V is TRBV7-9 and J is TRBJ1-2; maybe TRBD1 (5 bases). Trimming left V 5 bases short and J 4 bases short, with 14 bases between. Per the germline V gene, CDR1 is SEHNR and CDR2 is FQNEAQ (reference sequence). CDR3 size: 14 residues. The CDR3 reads CASSPAGPTYGYTF. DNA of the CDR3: TGTGCCAGCAGCCCCGCGGGGCCGACCTATGGCTACACCTTC.

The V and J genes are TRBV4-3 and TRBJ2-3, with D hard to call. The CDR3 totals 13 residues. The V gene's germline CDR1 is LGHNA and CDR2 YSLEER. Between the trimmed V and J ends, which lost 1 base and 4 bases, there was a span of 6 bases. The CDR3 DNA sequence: TGCGCCAGCAGCCAAGCGTTGGCAGATACGCAGTATTTT. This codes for CASSQALADTQYF.

The DNA of the CDR3 is TGTGCCAGCAGCGCGGGACCGTCAACTAACTATGGCTACACCTTC. Amino acid sequence: CASSAGPSTNYGYTF. V and J are TRBV3-1 and TRBJ1-2; tentative D call: TRBD1 (5 bases). Deletions cut 5 bases from V and 0 bases from J, with 13 bases between. Germline V gene lookup returns CDR1 LGHDT and CDR2 YNNKEL (reference sequence). CDR3 length: 15 amino acids.

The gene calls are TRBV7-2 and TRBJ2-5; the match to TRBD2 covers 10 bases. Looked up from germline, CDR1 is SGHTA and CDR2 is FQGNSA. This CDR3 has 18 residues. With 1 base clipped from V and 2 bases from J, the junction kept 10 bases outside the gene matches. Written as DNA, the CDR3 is TGTGCCAGCAGCTTAGTTCTGACTAGCGGGCAGACTCAAGAGACCCAGTACTTC. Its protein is CASSLVLTSGQTQETQYF.